The rows below give T cell receptor beta chains drawn from one sample of a study of spatial heterogeneity in lung cancer. One entry per CDR3 protein, called by TCRdb with MiXCR from the 5' RACE reads. The repertoire holds around 4,000 distinct CDR3 sequences, around 9% seen once, with roughly 14% in the top ten. Source: lung tumor tissue, taken at surgery. The receptors come from a male donor with early-stage non-small cell lung cancer. Both conserved end residues are part of each CDR3. D genes are given only for firm matches. The size of a clone is reported for some rows only, either as once, few or many, or as a class for expanded clones.

d_call | j_call | v_call | clone_size | cdr3_nt | cdr3_aa
TRBD1 | TRBJ2-7 | TRBV5-1 | medium-sized | TGCGCCAGCAGCTTGTACCCGGGACAGGTCTACGAGCAGTACTTC | CASSLYPGQVYEQYF
NA | TRBJ2-6 | TRBV12-3/TRBV12-4 | medium-sized | TGTGCCAGCAGTTTAGACCTGCCTGGGGCCAACGTCCTGACTTTC | CASSLDLPGANVLTF
TRBD2 | TRBJ2-1 | TRBV10-2 | large | TGCGCCAGCAGTCTTTTCACTAGCGTCGGCAATGAGCAGTTCTTC | CASSLFTSVGNEQFF
NA | TRBJ1-6 | TRBV30 | few | TGTGCGGGGGACGCAGGCAATAATTCACCCCTCCACTTT | CAGDAGNNSPLHF
NA | TRBJ2-3 | TRBV5-1 | medium-sized | TGCGCCAGCGGGGGTGGGGAAAGCACAGATACGCAGTATTTT | CASGGGESTDTQYF
NA | TRBJ2-7 | TRBV20-1 | medium-sized | TGCAGTGCTAGGGCAGGACACTACGAGCAGTACTTC | CSARAGHYEQYF
TRBD2 | TRBJ2-1 | TRBV10-3 | medium-sized | TGTGCCATCAGCAGGACTAGCGGGAGGGTTAGCGACAATGAGCAGTTCTTC | CAISRTSGRVSDNEQFF
NA | TRBJ1-5 | TRBV20-1 | medium-sized | TGCAGTGCCCTGCGGGGGCGCGGTGGTCAGCCCCAGCATTTT | CSALRGRGGQPQHF
TRBD1 | TRBJ1-4 | TRBV5-1 | medium-sized | TGCGCCAGCAGCGCCGACAGGGAGGGAGGTGAAAAACTGTTTTTT | CASSADREGGEKLFF
TRBD2 | TRBJ2-3 | TRBV28 | medium-sized | TGTGCCGGAAGTAGGACTAGCGGGCGTACTAGCACAGATACGCAGTATTTT | CAGSRTSGRTSTDTQYF
NA | TRBJ2-3 | TRBV6-2/TRBV6-3 | few | TGTGCCAGCAGTAGAGACTCCACAGATACGCAGTATTTT | CASSRDSTDTQYF
TRBD1 | TRBJ2-3 | TRBV20-1 | medium-sized | TGCAGTGCGGAACAGGGGTCAGATACGCAGTATTTT | CSAEQGSDTQYF
NA | TRBJ1-1 | TRBV9 | medium-sized | TGTGCCAGCAGCGCATCAACCGGGACACACACTGAAGCTTTCTTT | CASSASTGTHTEAFF
TRBD2 | TRBJ2-1 | TRBV7-7 | few | TGTGCTAGCAGCTTAGAACTAGCGGGGGACCAGTTCTTC | CASSLELAGDQFF
TRBD2 | TRBJ2-3 | TRBV30 | many | TGTGCCGGAGAAGCGGGAGAAGCAGATACGCAGTATTTT | CAGEAGEADTQYF
NA | TRBJ2-5 | TRBV2 | medium-sized | TGTGCCAGCAGGGGGGGAGAGACCCAGTACTTC | CASRGGETQYF
NA | TRBJ1-6 | TRBV14 | medium-sized | TGTGCCAGCAGCCTATCCTATAATTCACCCCTCCACTTT | CASSLSYNSPLHF
NA | TRBJ2-1 | TRBV7-2 | many | TGTGCCAGCAGCAAAGGTGGGGGGCGCAATGAGCAGTTCTTC | CASSKGGGRNEQFF
NA | TRBJ1-3 | TRBV12-3/TRBV12-4 | many | TGTGCCAGCAGTTTAAGGGGGGGTGGAGACACCATATATTTT | CASSLRGGGDTIYF
NA | TRBJ2-5 | TRBV11-1 | medium-sized | TGTGCCAGCAGCGAGAGACAGGGAGGGCGAAAGACCCAGTACTTC | CASSERQGGRKTQYF
NA | TRBJ2-5 | TRBV18 | many | TGTGCCAGCTCACTCCGGGCGAGAGGGGAGACCCAGTACTTC | CASSLRARGETQYF
NA | TRBJ2-1 | TRBV9 | NA | TGTGCCAGCAGCGTATATTTGCGGGACTACAATGAGCAGTTCTTC | CASSVYLRDYNEQFF
NA | TRBJ1-4 | TRBV4-1 | medium-sized | TGCGCCAGCAGCCAATACACAGGGACTAATGAAAAACTGTTTTTT | CASSQYTGTNEKLFF
NA | TRBJ2-1 | TRBV28 | few | TGTGCCAGCGGGGCAATTTTATGGGAGCAGTTCTTC | CASGAILWEQFF
NA | TRBJ2-3 | TRBV11-2 | medium-sized | TGTGCCAGCAGCTTAGCCCGTAATACGCAGTATTTT | CASSLARNTQYF
NA | TRBJ2-6 | TRBV28 | medium-sized | TGTGCCAGCGGGCCTTTTCTTGGCTCTGGGGCCAACGTCCTGACTTTC | CASGPFLGSGANVLTF
NA | TRBJ1-4 | TRBV7-2 | many | TGTGCCAGCAGCCCGAACCGTGCAACTAATGAAAAACTGTTTTTT | CASSPNRATNEKLFF
NA | TRBJ2-3 | TRBV20-1 | large | TGCAGTGCTAGGACTAGTTTCGCAGATACGCAGTATTTT | CSARTSFADTQYF
NA | TRBJ2-3 | TRBV12-3/TRBV12-4 | NA | TGTGCCAGCAGTCAGCCCGGGAAGACAGATACGCAGTATTTT | CASSQPGKTDTQYF
NA | TRBJ1-1 | TRBV14 | NA | TGTGCCAGCAGCCAGTTTAGAGGGGGAAACACTGAAGCTTTCTTT | CASSQFRGGNTEAFF
NA | TRBJ2-7 | TRBV20-1 | many | TGCAGTGCTAGAGACTCCGGGACGCACTCCTACGAGCAGTACTTC | CSARDSGTHSYEQYF
TRBD1 | TRBJ2-1 | TRBV28 | many | TGTGCCAGCAGGGGACAGGGGGCCATGAGCTCCTACAATGAGCAGTTCTTC | CASRGQGAMSSYNEQFF
NA | TRBJ2-7 | TRBV5-1 | few | TGCGCCAGCAGCACACTGGGGGGCAGCTCCTACGAGCAGTACTTC | CASSTLGGSSYEQYF
TRBD2 | TRBJ2-1 | TRBV7-2 | many | TGTGCCAGCAGCTTAGGACTAGCGCTAGACAATGAGCAGTTCTTC | CASSLGLALDNEQFF
NA | TRBJ1-2 | TRBV7-9 | many | TGTGCCAGCAGCTTTGGTGTAGGGTTGGACTATGGCTACACCTTC | CASSFGVGLDYGYTF
NA | TRBJ2-5 | TRBV5-4 | many | TGTGCCAGCAGTCCTGGGGGGGCGGAGACCCAGTACTTC | CASSPGGAETQYF
NA | TRBJ1-2 | TRBV12-3/TRBV12-4 | medium-sized | TGTGCCAGCAGTCCTGGACAGTATGGCTACACCTTC | CASSPGQYGYTF
NA | TRBJ2-1 | TRBV6-2/TRBV6-3 | many | TGTGCCAGCCTCGATTTCCGGGACCTCTCCTACAATGAGCAGTTCTTC | CASLDFRDLSYNEQFF
TRBD2 | TRBJ2-7 | TRBV28 | medium-sized | TGTGCCAGCAGTTTATGGACTAGCGCCAACTACGAGCAGTACTTC | CASSLWTSANYEQYF
NA | TRBJ2-2 | TRBV6-2/TRBV6-3 | medium-sized | TGTGCCAGCTCGAACACCGGGGAGCTGTTTTTT | CASSNTGELFF
NA | TRBJ2-1 | TRBV6-2/TRBV6-3 | medium-sized | TGTGCCAGCAGTCCACATGTGGGCCGGACTACAGTTTACAATGAGCAGTTCTTC | CASSPHVGRTTVYNEQFF
NA | TRBJ1-5 | TRBV5-5 | many | TGTGCCAGCAGCTTGCAGGACAATCAGCCCCAGCATTTT | CASSLQDNQPQHF
NA | TRBJ1-6 | TRBV12-3/TRBV12-4 | few | TGTGCCAGCAGTTTTCAGGGAGGGACCCTAGGTTCACCCCTCCACTTT | CASSFQGGTLGSPLHF
TRBD2 | TRBJ2-2 | TRBV7-6 | many | TGTGCCAGTTCGACTAGCGGGAGATCCACCGGGGAGCTGTTTTTT | CASSTSGRSTGELFF
NA | TRBJ2-7 | TRBV20-1 | few | TGCAGTGCTAGTGCCGCCCGGGACTTTTCCTACGAGCAGTACTTC | CSASAARDFSYEQYF
NA | TRBJ1-5 | TRBV7-2 | few | TGTGCCAGCAGCCTCAAGGGACGGCATCAGCCCCAGCATTTT | CASSLKGRHQPQHF
NA | TRBJ2-5 | TRBV19 | few | TGTGCCAGTAGTAGTAACAGGGTAGGGACCCAGTACTTC | CASSSNRVGTQYF
NA | TRBJ2-4 | TRBV7-2 | many | TGTGCCAGCAGCCCTGCCGGCCGGGGTCGGCCCGACATTCAGTACTTC | CASSPAGRGRPDIQYF
NA | TRBJ1-4 | TRBV7-2 | medium-sized | TGTGCCAGCAGCTTCGACACGGGTGAAAAACTGTTTTTT | CASSFDTGEKLFF
NA | TRBJ2-5 | TRBV7-2 | NA | TGTGCCAGCAGCTTAGGAGGGGTGGCGGGGCAAGAGACCCAGTACTTC | CASSLGGVAGQETQYF
NA | TRBJ2-7 | TRBV20-1 | many | TGCAGTGCTAGAACCGCACGGGGCTCCTACGAGCAGTACTTC | CSARTARGSYEQYF
TRBD1 | TRBJ2-7 | TRBV23-1 | large | TGCGCCAGCACGTTGGTACAGGGGGGTTACGAGCAGTACTTC | CASTLVQGGYEQYF
NA | TRBJ2-1 | TRBV18 | medium-sized | TGTGCCAGCTCACCAAGAGGCAGAGAGCAGTTCTTC | CASSPRGREQFF
TRBD2 | TRBJ2-3 | TRBV24-1 | many | TGTGCCACCAGTGATGGCCTAGCGGGCTTTAGCACAGATACGCAGTATTTT | CATSDGLAGFSTDTQYF
TRBD1 | TRBJ2-7 | TRBV9 | many | TGTGCCAGCAGCCCCCAGGGACAGGGGAGAGACGAGCAGTACTTC | CASSPQGQGRDEQYF
NA | TRBJ1-2 | TRBV14 | many | TGTGCCAGCAGCCCCTTGGCAGAGAACTATGGCTACACCTTC | CASSPLAENYGYTF
NA | TRBJ2-5 | TRBV19 | medium-sized | TGTGCCAGTAGTATTCCTAACGGGCAAGAGACCCAGTACTTC | CASSIPNGQETQYF
NA | TRBJ1-5 | TRBV12-3/TRBV12-4 | medium-sized | TGTGCCAGCAGCCCTGCTTTCAATCAGCCCCAGCATTTT | CASSPAFNQPQHF
NA | TRBJ2-1 | TRBV14 | many | TGTGCCAGCAGCCTCGGACCCTACAATGAGCAGTTCTTC | CASSLGPYNEQFF